These 21 T cell receptor beta chains were all obtained from the same sample, sequenced in a study of blood T cell repertoires in COVID-19. Here immunoSEQ multiplex PCR was the method, and the copy in TCRdb shows in-frame clones only, minus some. Of roughly 150,000 clones listed, around 89% are singletons. Sequences were obtained from peripheral blood. These receptor sequences come from a man aged 55 to 70 with active or convalescent COVID-19.

Here the CDR3 DNA reads TGTGCCACCAGTGTTGGGACTGGCTCTTTCTCCTACAATGAGCAGTTCTTC. Protein: CATSVGTGSFSYNEQFF. The chain employs TRBV24-1 and TRBJ2-1; D is perhaps TRBD2 (6 bases). V shed 5 bases and J shed 0 bases, with 16 bases lying between them. The CDR3 runs to 17 residues. The germline V gene encodes CDR1 KGHDR and CDR2 SFDVKD.

This chain joins TRBV6-5 and TRBJ2-5; 9 bases are a match to TRBD1. This CDR3 is 15 amino acids long. The germline V gene has CDR1 MNHEY and CDR2 SVGAGI. Trimming took 5 bases from V and 1 from J; bases not matched to a gene: 5. The CDR3 spells CASSTRDRAQETQYF. In DNA, the CDR3 is TGTGCCAGCAGTACCCGGGACAGGGCCCAAGAGACCCAGTACTTC.

V and J are TRBV5-6 and TRBJ1-2, with D tentatively TRBD1 (6 bases). The CDR3 consists of 14 residues. From germline, CDR1 is SGHDT and CDR2 YYEEEE. Trimming pared 6 bases from V and 0 bases from J, leaving 12 bases between. This chain's CDR3 is CASTFGQTNYGYTF. The CDR3 region has the DNA TGTGCCAGCACCTTTGGACAGACTAACTATGGCTACACCTTC.

V and J are TRBV7-9 and TRBJ1-3; no clear D gene. The CDR3 has 18 residues. The germline CDR1 and CDR2 sequences are SEHNR and FQNEAQ (reference sequence). The V gene lost 5 bases and the J gene lost 0 bases, with 20 bases spanning the gap. As DNA, the CDR3 is TGTGCCAGCAGCCGAAGCCAATGGAGGGCCGACTCTGGAAACACCATATATTTT. Protein product: CASSRSQWRADSGNTIYF.

The rearrangement uses TRBV19 and TRBJ1-4; TRBD1 matches at 10 bases. Germline CDR1 reads LNHDA; CDR2 reads SQIVND (reference sequence). This CDR3 spans 17 amino acids. With V trimmed by 6 bases and J by 8 bases, 15 bases remained unmatched. The CDR3 protein is CASRDPGQGFSEEKLFF. Here the CDR3 DNA reads TGTGCCAGTAGGGATCCGGGACAGGGGTTTTCAGAGGAAAAACTGTTTTTT.

The count of this clone is one. The rearrangement links TRBV4-3 to TRBJ2-5, with 10 bases fitting TRBD2. V lost 5 bases, J lost 2 bases, and 8 bases stayed unmatched. Germline values: CDR1 LGHNA, CDR2 YSLEER. This CDR3 comprises 16 residues. In DNA, the CDR3 is TGCGCCAGCAGCTATTTAGCTAGCGGGGGTCAAGAGACCCAGTACTTC. Its translation: CASSYLASGGQETQYF.

CDR3: CASSQATGHDYGYTF. The DNA of the CDR3 is TGTGCCAGCAGCCAAGCGACAGGTCATGATTATGGCTACACCTTC. The chain joins TRBV3-1 (or the pseudogene TRBV3-2) to TRBJ1-2; a weak D match, TRBD1 (6 bases). This CDR3 is 15 amino acids long. Germline values: CDR1 LGHDT, CDR2 YNNKEL (reference sequence). V was pared by 1 base and J by 5 bases, with 14 bases between.

This chain connects TRBV7-8 to TRBJ2-1, with D perhaps TRBD2 (5 bases). With 5 bases removed from V and 1 base from J, the gap between germline ends came to 15 bases. In germline, CDR1 is SGHVS, CDR2 FQNEAQ. The CDR3 extends over 16 amino acids. CDR3 bases: TGTGCCAGCAGCACCGAAGCCCCGGGGTCCTACAATGAGCAGTTCTTC. It is translated as CASSTEAPGSYNEQFF.

The chain combines TRBV6-5 with TRBJ1-1; 9 bases are shared with TRBD1. V lost 5 bases to trimming and J lost 10 bases; unmatched junction nucleotides: 11. Per the germline V gene, CDR1 is MNHEY and CDR2 is SVGAGI. The CDR3 spans 14 residues. The DNA of the CDR3 is TGTGCCAGCAGTCTCACAGGGGGCTCTATTGGAGCTTTCTTT. Translation: CASSLTGGSIGAFF.

V gene TRBV5-1 combines with J gene TRBJ2-7, with 13 bases matching TRBD2. This CDR3 region has 15 residues. Germline CDR1 and CDR2: SGHRS and YFSETQ. V dropped 4 bases and J dropped 3; count of bases not matched to a gene: 4. Here the CDR3 DNA reads TGCGCCAGCAGCCCGGGGACTAGCGGGATCTACGAGCAGTACTTC. It yields the protein CASSPGTSGIYEQYF.

The J gene is TRBJ2-1, the V gene TRBV19; 7 nucleotides agree with TRBD2. The V gene end was trimmed by 1 base and the J gene end by 5 bases; junction bases not matched to a gene: 2. CDR3 length equals 14 residues. The germline gives CDR1 LNHDA, CDR2 SQIVND (reference sequence). The CDR3 loop reads CASSIVGGDNEQFF. The CDR3 bases are TGTGCCAGTAGTATAGTGGGGGGGGACAATGAGCAGTTCTTC.

The V call is TRBV27, the J call TRBJ1-2, with TRBD1 matching 7 bases. In germline, CDR1 is MNHEY, CDR2 SMNVEV (reference sequence). J lost 4 bases, V lost 5 bases, and 4 bases had no gene match. The CDR3 extends over 13 amino acids. CDR3 sequence: CASSHGTAYGYTF. The DNA for the CDR3 is TGTGCCAGCAGTCATGGGACAGCCTATGGCTACACCTTC.

The genes are TRBV5-1 and TRBJ2-3; 11 nucleotides line up with TRBD1. Germline V lookup: CDR1 SGHRS, CDR2 YFSETQ. The V gene end was trimmed by 0 bases and the J gene end by 4 bases; junction bases not matched to a gene: 4. The CDR3 is made up of 16 amino acids. CDR3 loop: CASSLAGTGGADTQYF. In DNA form, the CDR3 reads TGCGCCAGCAGCTTGGCCGGGACAGGGGGAGCAGATACGCAGTATTTT.

The rearrangement links TRBV27 to TRBJ2-7, with D possibly matching TRBD2 (6 bases). Germline assignment: CDR1 MNHEY and CDR2 SMNVEV (reference sequence). V was cut by 6 bases and J by 6 bases, with 15 bases left in between. The CDR3 runs 13 residues. CDR3 sequence reads: CASRGGRLAEQYF. The CDR3 nucleotides read TGTGCCAGCAGGGGAGGCCGCCTCGCCGAGCAGTACTTC.

This chain joins TRBV28 and TRBJ1-3; TRBD1 might be the D (5 bases). Per germline, CDR1 MDHEN and CDR2 SYDVKM. There are 13 residues in the CDR3. V shed 2 bases and J shed 7 bases, with 9 bases lying between them. The CDR3 here is CASSLPGRNTIYF. The CDR3 DNA reads as TGTGCCAGCAGTTTACCAGGGAGGAACACCATATATTTT.

This clone has more than one count but fewer than ten. For the CDR3, the DNA is TGTGCCATCAGTGAGCAGGCGGGGAAGGGAGGGCAGAACACTGAAGCTTTCTTT. Its protein product is CAISEQAGKGGQNTEAFF. This chain links TRBV10-3 with TRBJ1-1, with no clear D. V lost 2 bases to trimming and J lost 1 base, with 20 bases between them. This CDR3 comprises 18 residues. Germline lookup yields CDR1 ENHRY and CDR2 SYGVKD.

The chain carries TRBV2 and TRBJ2-2; D possibly corresponds to TRBD2 (7 bases). The CDR3 extends over 15 amino acids. CDR1 and CDR2 (germline): SNHLY, FYNNEI. Between the trimmed V and J ends, which lost 7 bases and 2 bases, there was a span of 14 bases. CDR3 protein: CASKGGGLNTGELFF. Written as DNA, the CDR3 is TGTGCCAGCAAGGGCGGGGGCCTAAACACCGGGGAGCTGTTTTTT.

The chain recombines TRBV9 with TRBJ1-1, with TRBD1 as a possible D gene (5 bases). Trimming shortened V by 5 bases and J by 5 bases, and 22 bases separated the two germline ends. The CDR3 runs 16 residues. Germline CDR1 SGDLS, CDR2 YYNGEE. CDR3 sequence reads: CASRGRRRVLRTEAFF. CDR3 coding DNA: TGTGCCAGCAGGGGGCGGAGGAGGGTCTTAAGGACTGAAGCTTTCTTT.

In DNA form, the CDR3 reads TGTGCCAGTAGTGGGACAGGGAACTATGGCTACACCTTC. Translating it yields CASSGTGNYGYTF. The V and J genes are TRBV19 and TRBJ1-2; 9 bases match TRBD1. The V segment lost 5 bases and the J segment 2 bases; nucleotides outside the gene matches: 0. Germline V lookup: CDR1 LNHDA, CDR2 SQIVND (reference sequence). The CDR3 extends over 13 amino acids.

V gene TRBV3-1 (or the pseudogene TRBV3-2) combines with J gene TRBJ2-1, with a tentative D call TRBD2 (5 bases). V dropped 5 bases and J dropped 7 bases, with 15 bases sitting between them. The germline CDR1 and CDR2 sequences are LGHDT and YNNKEL (reference sequence). The CDR3 loop spans 14 amino acids. In nucleotides, the CDR3 is TGTGCCAGCAGCTTTCGGACTCTAAAGAATGAGCAGTTCTTC. As protein: CASSFRTLKNEQFF.

This chain joins TRBV19 and TRBJ2-2, with a weak D call TRBD2 (6 bases). Trimming left V 6 bases short and J 0 bases short, with 8 bases between. Germline V gene lookup returns CDR1 LNHDA and CDR2 SQIVND (reference sequence). The CDR3 sequence is 14 residues long. This CDR3 reads CASRRDSNTGELFF. The CDR3 nucleotides read TGTGCCAGTAGACGGGACTCGAACACCGGGGAGCTGTTTTTT.